The T cell receptor (beta chain) under discussion was sequenced for a study of shared clonotypes between healthy human individuals. Some clones are missing from TCRdb's copy, which holds only in-frame ones; the method was immunoSEQ multiplex PCR. The profile covers over a million clones, with approximately 80% appearing a single time and roughly 0.57% taken by the ten largest. Adult donors, all healthy and HIV-negative, had no recent acute infections or vaccinations. The specimen was memory CD4+ T cells from PBMCs. Subset given: CD45RA-negative fraction. The TCR originated in a man younger than 35 in good health. Some clones in this sample may be carry-over from other donors' samples.

The CDR3 DNA is TGTGCCAGCAGTTCCCGGGAGGGGGATACGCAGTATTTT. Translation: CASSSREGDTQYF. The chain uses TRBV6-5 and TRBJ2-3; TRBD2 matches at 8 bases. Germline V CDR1 and CDR2: MNHEY, SVGAGI. The CDR3 totals 13 residues. V lost 4 bases to trimming and J lost 6 bases; unmatched junction nucleotides: 3.